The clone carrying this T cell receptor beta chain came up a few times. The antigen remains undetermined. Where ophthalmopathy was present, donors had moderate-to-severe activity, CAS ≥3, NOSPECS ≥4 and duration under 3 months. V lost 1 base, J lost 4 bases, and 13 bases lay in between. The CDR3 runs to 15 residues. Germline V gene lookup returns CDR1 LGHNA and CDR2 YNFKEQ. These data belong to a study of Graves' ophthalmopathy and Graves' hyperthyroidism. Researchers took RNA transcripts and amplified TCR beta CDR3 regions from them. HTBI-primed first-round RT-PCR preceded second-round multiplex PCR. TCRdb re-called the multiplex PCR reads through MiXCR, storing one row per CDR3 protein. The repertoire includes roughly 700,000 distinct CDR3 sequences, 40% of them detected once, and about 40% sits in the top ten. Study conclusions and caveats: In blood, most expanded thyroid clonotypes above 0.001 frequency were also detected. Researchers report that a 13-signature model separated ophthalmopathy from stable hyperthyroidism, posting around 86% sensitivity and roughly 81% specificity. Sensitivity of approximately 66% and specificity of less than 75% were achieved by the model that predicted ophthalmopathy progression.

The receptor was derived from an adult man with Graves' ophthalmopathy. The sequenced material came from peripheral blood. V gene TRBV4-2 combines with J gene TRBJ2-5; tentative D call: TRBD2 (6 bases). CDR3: CASSQGGGPGETQYF. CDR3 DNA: TGTGCCAGCAGCCAAGGCGGAGGGCCGGGAGAGACCCAGTACTTC.